A selection of T cell receptor beta chains follows, all from one sample in a study of early stage breast cancer tumors. This table comes from immunoSEQ multiplex PCR, and its TCRdb copy is limited to in-frame clones, with some not included. The sample records tens of thousands of clones, less than 85% being singletons. Sequenced sample: blood. These receptors came from a person in their sixties or seventies with breast cancer. Both conserved end residues are part of each CDR3. The order of the fields is D gene, clone size, V gene, J gene, CDR3 DNA, CDR3 protein. The D gene is left open where the match is weak. For some rows the clone size is stated as once, few or many, or as a class when expanded; others skip it.

d_call: TRBD1
clone_size: .
v_call: TRBV11-3
j_call: TRBJ1-2
cdr3_nt: TGTGCCAGCAGCTGGGACAGCTCCGGGTATGGCTACACCTTC
cdr3_aa: CASSWDSSGYGYTF

d_call: TRBD2
clone_size: .
v_call: TRBV2
j_call: TRBJ2-7
cdr3_nt: TGTGCCAGCAAAACGGGACTAGCGGCCTACGAGCAGTACTTC
cdr3_aa: CASKTGLAAYEQYF

d_call: .
clone_size: .
v_call: TRBV27
j_call: TRBJ2-7
cdr3_nt: TGTGCCAGCAGTTTACAGGGCCAGGGGAGTATATTC
cdr3_aa: CASSLQGQGSIF

d_call: .
clone_size: once
v_call: TRBV19
j_call: TRBJ1-5
cdr3_nt: TGTGCCAGTAGTTCTCGGAGGGGCCCCAATCAGCCCCAGCATTTT
cdr3_aa: CASSSRRGPNQPQHF

d_call: .
clone_size: .
v_call: TRBV7-2
j_call: TRBJ1-2
cdr3_nt: TGTGCCAGCAGCTTAGTAAGGGGCTGGGACTATGGCTACACCTTC
cdr3_aa: CASSLVRGWDYGYTF

d_call: TRBD1
clone_size: .
v_call: TRBV2
j_call: TRBJ2-5
cdr3_nt: TGTGCCAGCAGTGAAACGGGGGACAGGGAAGAGACCCAGTACTTC
cdr3_aa: CASSETGDREETQYF

d_call: TRBD1
clone_size: once
v_call: TRBV6-1
j_call: TRBJ1-5
cdr3_nt: TGTGCCAGCAGTCACGCCGGACAGGCCAATCAGCCCCAGCATTTT
cdr3_aa: CASSHAGQANQPQHF

d_call: .
clone_size: .
v_call: TRBV28
j_call: TRBJ2-7
cdr3_nt: TGTGCCAGCCCCCCCAAGGGAGGTGAGGCAGGAGAGCAGTACTTC
cdr3_aa: CASPPKGGEAGEQYF

d_call: TRBD1
clone_size: .
v_call: TRBV6-5
j_call: TRBJ1-5
cdr3_nt: TGTGCCAGCAGCTCGACAGGGTTTCCCAGTCAGCCCCAGCATTTT
cdr3_aa: CASSSTGFPSQPQHF

d_call: .
clone_size: .
v_call: TRBV7-2
j_call: TRBJ1-2
cdr3_nt: TGTGCCAGCAGCTTAGCTCTCCAAGCAGGCTATGGCTACACCTTC
cdr3_aa: CASSLALQAGYGYTF

d_call: .
clone_size: .
v_call: TRBV10-3
j_call: TRBJ2-3
cdr3_nt: TGTGCCATCAGTGGCCTAGCAGGACCCACAGATACGCAGTATTTT
cdr3_aa: CAISGLAGPTDTQYF

d_call: TRBD1
clone_size: medium-sized
v_call: TRBV28
j_call: TRBJ1-5
cdr3_nt: TGTGCCAGCAGGGTACCGGCATCAACAGGGGGCAGGGGACAGCCCCAGCATTTT
cdr3_aa: CASRVPASTGGRGQPQHF

d_call: .
clone_size: .
v_call: TRBV5-1
j_call: TRBJ2-1
cdr3_nt: TGCGCCAGCAGCTTGGAACGGTACTTTGAGCAGTTCTTC
cdr3_aa: CASSLERYFEQFF

d_call: .
clone_size: .
v_call: TRBV5-6
j_call: TRBJ1-1
cdr3_nt: TGTGCCAGCAGCCCCTCCGGGGGGCCCAACACTGAAGCTTTCTTT
cdr3_aa: CASSPSGGPNTEAFF

d_call: TRBD1
clone_size: .
v_call: TRBV5-1
j_call: TRBJ2-1
cdr3_nt: TGCGCCAGCAGCAAGGGACAGTCCTACAATGAGCAGTTCTTC
cdr3_aa: CASSKGQSYNEQFF

d_call: .
clone_size: once
v_call: TRBV11-2
j_call: TRBJ2-1
cdr3_nt: TGTGCCAGCAGCTTAGACGAGAGCTATGAGCAGTTCTTC
cdr3_aa: CASSLDESYEQFF